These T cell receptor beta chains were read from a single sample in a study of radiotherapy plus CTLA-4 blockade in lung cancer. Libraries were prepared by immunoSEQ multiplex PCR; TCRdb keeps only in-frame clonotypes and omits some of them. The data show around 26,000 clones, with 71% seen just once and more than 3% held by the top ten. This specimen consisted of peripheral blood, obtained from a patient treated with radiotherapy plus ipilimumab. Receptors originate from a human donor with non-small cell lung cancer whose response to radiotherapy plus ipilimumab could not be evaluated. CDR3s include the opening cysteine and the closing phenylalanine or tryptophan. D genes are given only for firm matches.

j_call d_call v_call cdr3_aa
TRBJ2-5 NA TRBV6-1 CASSVGTGETQYF
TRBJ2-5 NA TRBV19 CASSGRGRGETQYF
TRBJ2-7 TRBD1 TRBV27 CASSPGTGYFYEQYF
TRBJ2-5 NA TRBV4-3 CASSQRLRESQETQYF
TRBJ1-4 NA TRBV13 CASSPDGTQLNEKLFF
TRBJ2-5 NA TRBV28 CASSRGTAGGQETQYF
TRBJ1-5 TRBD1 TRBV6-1 CASTPRDRGNQPQHF
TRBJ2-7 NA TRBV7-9 CASSYRDLEQYF
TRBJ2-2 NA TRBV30 CAWSVGQSTGELFF
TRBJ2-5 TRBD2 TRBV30 CAFASGKKETQYF
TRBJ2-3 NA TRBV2 CASSDGSPPYTQYF
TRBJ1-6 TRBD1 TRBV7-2 CASSGQGGTGSPLHF
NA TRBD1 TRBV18 CASSSTGGSSYEQYF
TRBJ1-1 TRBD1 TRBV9 CASSSMTGRTEAFF
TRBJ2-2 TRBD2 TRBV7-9 CASSWGLGSQPGELFF
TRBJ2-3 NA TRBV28 CASTLPPDTQYF
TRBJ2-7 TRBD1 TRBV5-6 CASRQTGQGTYEQYF
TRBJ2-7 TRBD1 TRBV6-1 CASKTGQGGEQYF
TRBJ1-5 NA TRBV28 CASSFMGGARQPQHF
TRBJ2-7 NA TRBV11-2 CASSIGGGNEQYF
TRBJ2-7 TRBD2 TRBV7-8 CASSSIAGPSGQYF
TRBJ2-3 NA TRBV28 CASSLMGDQYF
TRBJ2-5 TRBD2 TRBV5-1 CASSLTGGQETQYF
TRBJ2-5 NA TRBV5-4 CASSLARLAKGAEETQYF
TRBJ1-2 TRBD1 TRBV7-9 CASSLTGGLNYSYTF
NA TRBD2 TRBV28 CASIPSGSTYEQYF
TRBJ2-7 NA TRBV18 CASSSMGVGGGKSYEQYF
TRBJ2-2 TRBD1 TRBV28 CASQGQGTTGELFF
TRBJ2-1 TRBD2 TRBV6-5 CASSYGLARDNEQFF
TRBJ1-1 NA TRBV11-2 CASSLIRGTEAFF
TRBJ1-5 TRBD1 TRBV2 CASSGTGTQPQHF
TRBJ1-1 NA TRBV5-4 CASSLDYLNTEAFF
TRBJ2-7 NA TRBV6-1 CASSAVERGSYEQYF
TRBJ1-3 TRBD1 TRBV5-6 CASSYGGTGGGNTIYF
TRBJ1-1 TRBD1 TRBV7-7 CASSTRDRGLSRPNTEAFF